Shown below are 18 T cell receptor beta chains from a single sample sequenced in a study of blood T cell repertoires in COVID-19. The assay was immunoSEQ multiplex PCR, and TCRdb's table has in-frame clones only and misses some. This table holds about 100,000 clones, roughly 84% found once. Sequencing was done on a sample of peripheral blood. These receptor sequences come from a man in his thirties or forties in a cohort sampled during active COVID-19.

CDR3 DNA: TGTGCCAGCAGCCGCGGGCAGGGGGCCTATAATGAAAAACTGTTTTTT. It is translated as CASSRGQGAYNEKLFF. The chain joins TRBV7-9 to TRBJ1-4, with 8 positions matching TRBD1. The germline CDR1 and CDR2 sequences are SEHNR and FQNEAQ (reference sequence). After removal of 5 bases from V and 4 bases from J, the junction contained 9 bases not matched to a gene. The CDR3 is 16 amino acids.

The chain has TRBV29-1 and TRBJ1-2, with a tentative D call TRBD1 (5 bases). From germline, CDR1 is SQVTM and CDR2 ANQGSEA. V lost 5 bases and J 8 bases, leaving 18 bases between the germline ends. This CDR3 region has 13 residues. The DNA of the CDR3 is TGCAGCGTTACTCAGACAGAGAGTTTGGGCTACACCTTC. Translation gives CSVTQTESLGYTF.

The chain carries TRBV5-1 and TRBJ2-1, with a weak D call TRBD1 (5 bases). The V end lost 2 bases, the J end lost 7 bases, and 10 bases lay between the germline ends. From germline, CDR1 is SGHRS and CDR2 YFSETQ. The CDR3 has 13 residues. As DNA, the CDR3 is TGCGCCAGCAGCTTAAGGGGCTGGAATGAGCAGTTCTTC. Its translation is CASSLRGWNEQFF.

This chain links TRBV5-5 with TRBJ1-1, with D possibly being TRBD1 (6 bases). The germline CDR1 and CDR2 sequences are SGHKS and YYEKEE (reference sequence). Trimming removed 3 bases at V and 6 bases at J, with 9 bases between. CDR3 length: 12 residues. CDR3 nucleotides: TGTGCCAGCAGCTCAGGGGCGCCTGAAGCTTTCTTT. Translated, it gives CASSSGAPEAFF.

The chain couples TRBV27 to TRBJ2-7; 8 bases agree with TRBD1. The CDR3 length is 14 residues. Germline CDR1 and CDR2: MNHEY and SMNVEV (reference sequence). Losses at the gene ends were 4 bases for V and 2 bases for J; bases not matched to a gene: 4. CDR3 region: CASSYRGRTYEQYF. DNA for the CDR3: TGTGCCAGCAGTTACAGGGGGAGAACCTACGAGCAGTACTTC.

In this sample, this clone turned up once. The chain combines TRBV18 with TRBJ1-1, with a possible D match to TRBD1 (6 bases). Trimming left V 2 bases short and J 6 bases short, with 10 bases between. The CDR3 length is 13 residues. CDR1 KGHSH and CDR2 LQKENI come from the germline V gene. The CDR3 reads CASSPGQGPEAFF. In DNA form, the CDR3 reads TGTGCCAGCTCACCAGGGCAGGGGCCTGAAGCTTTCTTT. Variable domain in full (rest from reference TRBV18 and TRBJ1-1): NAGVMQNPRHLVRRRGQEARLRCSPMKGHSHVYWYRQLPEEGLKFMVYLQKENIIDESGMPKERFSAEFPKEGPSILRIQQVVRGDSAAYFCASSPGQGPEAFFGQGTRLTVV.

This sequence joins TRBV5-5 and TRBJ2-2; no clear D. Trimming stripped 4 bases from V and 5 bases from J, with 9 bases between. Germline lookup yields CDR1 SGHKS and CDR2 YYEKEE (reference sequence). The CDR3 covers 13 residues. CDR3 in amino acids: CASSRTGTGELFF. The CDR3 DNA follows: TGTGCCAGCAGCCGCACGGGTACCGGGGAGCTGTTTTTT.

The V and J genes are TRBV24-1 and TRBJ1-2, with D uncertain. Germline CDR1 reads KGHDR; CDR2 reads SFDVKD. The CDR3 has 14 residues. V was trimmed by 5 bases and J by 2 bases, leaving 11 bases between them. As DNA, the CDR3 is TGTGCCACCAGTGCTGGAAGGGAGAACTATGGCTACACCTTC. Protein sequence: CATSAGRENYGYTF.

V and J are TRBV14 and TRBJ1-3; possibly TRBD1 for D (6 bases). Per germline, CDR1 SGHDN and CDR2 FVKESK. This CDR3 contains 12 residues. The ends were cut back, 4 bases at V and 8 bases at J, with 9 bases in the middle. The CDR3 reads CASSLQGHTIYF. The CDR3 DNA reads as TGTGCCAGCAGCCTACAGGGACACACCATATATTTT.

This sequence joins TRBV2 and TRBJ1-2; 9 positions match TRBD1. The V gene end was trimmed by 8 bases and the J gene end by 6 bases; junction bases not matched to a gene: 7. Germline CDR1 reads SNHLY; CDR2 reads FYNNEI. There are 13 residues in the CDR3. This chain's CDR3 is CASQDRGQDGYTF. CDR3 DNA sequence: TGTGCCAGCCAGGACAGGGGCCAAGATGGCTACACCTTC.

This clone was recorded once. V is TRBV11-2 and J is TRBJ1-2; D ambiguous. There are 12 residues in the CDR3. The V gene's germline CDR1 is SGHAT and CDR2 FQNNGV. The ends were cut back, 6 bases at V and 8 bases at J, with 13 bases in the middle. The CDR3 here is CASSANTGGYTF. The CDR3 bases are TGTGCCAGCAGTGCAAACACCGGGGGCTACACCTTC.

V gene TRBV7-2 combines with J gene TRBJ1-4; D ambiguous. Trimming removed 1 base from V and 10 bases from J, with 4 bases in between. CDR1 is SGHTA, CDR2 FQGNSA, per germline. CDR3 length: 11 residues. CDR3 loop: CASSLDSKLFF. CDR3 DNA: TGTGCCAGCAGCTTAGACTCAAAACTGTTTTTT.

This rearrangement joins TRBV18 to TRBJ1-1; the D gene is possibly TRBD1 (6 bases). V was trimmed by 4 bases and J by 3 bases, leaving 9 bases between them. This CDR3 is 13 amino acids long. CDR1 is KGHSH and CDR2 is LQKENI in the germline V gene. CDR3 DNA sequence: TGTGCCAGCTCACTGAACAGGGACACTGAAGCTTTCTTT. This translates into CASSLNRDTEAFF.

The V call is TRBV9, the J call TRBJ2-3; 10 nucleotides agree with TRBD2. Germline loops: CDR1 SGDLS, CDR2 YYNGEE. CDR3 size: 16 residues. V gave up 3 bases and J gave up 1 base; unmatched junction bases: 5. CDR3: CASSALAGEGTDTQYF. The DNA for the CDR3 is TGTGCCAGCAGCGCGCTAGCGGGGGAGGGCACAGATACGCAGTATTTT.

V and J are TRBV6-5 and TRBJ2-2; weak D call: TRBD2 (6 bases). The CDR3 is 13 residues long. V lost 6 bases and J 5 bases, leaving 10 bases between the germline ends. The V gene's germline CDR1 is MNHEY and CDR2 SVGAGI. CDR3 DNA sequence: TGTGCCAGCAGCCGCGGGACTACCGGGGAGCTGTTTTTT. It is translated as CASSRGTTGELFF.

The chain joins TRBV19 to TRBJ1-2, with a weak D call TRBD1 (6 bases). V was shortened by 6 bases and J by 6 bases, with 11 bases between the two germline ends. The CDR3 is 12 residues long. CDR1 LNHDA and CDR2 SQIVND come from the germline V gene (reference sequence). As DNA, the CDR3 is TGTGCCAGTAGCTCACAGGGTGATGGCTACACCTTC. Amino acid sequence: CASSSQGDGYTF.

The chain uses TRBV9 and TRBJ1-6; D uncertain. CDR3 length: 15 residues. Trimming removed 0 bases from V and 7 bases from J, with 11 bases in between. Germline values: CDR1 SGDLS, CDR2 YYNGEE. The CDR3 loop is CASSVDLVGNSPLHF. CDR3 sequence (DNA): TGTGCCAGCAGCGTAGATCTGGTGGGCAATTCACCCCTCCACTTT.

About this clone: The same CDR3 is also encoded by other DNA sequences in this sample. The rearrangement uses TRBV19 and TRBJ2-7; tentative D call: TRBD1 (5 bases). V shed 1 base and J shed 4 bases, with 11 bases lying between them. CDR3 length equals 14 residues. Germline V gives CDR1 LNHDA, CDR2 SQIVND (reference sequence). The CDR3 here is CASSIGPGSYEQYF. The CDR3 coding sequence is TGTGCCAGTAGTATAGGTCCAGGGTCGTACGAGCAGTACTTC. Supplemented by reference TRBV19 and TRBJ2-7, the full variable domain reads DGGITQSPKYLFRKEGQNVTLSCEQNLNHDAMYWYRQDPGQGLRLIYYSQIVNDFQKGDIAEGYSVSREKKESFPLTVTSAQKNPTAFYLCASSIGPGSYEQYFGPGTRLTVT.